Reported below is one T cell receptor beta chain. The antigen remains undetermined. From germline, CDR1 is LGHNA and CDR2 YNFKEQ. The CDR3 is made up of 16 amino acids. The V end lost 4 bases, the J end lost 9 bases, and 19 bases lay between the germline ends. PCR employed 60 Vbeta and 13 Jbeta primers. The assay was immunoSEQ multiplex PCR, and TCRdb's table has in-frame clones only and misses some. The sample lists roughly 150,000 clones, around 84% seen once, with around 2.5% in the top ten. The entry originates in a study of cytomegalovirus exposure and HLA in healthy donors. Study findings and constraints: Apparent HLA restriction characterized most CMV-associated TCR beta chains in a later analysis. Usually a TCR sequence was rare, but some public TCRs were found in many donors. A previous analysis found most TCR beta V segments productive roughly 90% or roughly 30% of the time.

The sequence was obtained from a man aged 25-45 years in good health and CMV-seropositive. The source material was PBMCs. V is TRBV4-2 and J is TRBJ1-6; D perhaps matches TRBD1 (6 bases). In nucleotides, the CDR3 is TGTGCCAGCAGCCTTACCTTTGGGGAAGGGGGTTCACCCCTCCACTTT. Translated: CASSLTFGEGGSPLHF.